This T cell receptor beta chain is drawn from a study of blood T cells in healthy people across ages. Study conclusions and caveats: No conclusive comparison of naive versus antigen-experienced cells was possible with unsorted PBMCs. The study regarded diversity estimates from one million T cells as underestimates. Age advanced and TCR beta diversity per million T cells fell, roughly linearly.

Donors ranged from roughly 6 to 100 years old and were healthy Caucasians in Russia. Together with a sample-barcoded 5' primer, a J-beta primer mix was included in a second PCR lasting about 6 to 12 cycles. TCRdb processed the 5' RACE reads anew with MiXCR; each CDR3 protein has one entry. There are around 1.5 million distinct CDR3 sequences in the sample; 34% occur only once, and about 11% lies in the top ten. The V gene lost 1 base and the J gene lost 1 base, with 6 bases spanning the gap. This CDR3 comprises 13 residues. Germline V gives CDR1 DFQATT, CDR2 SNEGSKA (reference sequence). This clonotype was found many times. Its antigen is undetermined.

Material: blood. The V gene is TRBV20-1, the J gene TRBJ2-3, with D maybe TRBD2 (5 bases). This receptor was taken from a woman in her 30s in good health. CDR3 protein: CSARVEGTDTQYF. As DNA, the CDR3 is TGCAGTGCTAGAGTGGAGGGCACAGATACGCAGTATTTT.